The 32 T cell receptor beta chains below come from one sample, sequenced in a study of cytomegalovirus exposure and HLA in healthy donors. PCR was performed using 60 Vbeta and 13 Jbeta primers. TCRdb's table, derived via immunoSEQ multiplex PCR, lists solely in-frame clones and lacks some. Altogether some 210,000 clones are present, about 85% being singletons, with the ten largest covering about 9.4%. The material sequenced was PBMCs. The source of these receptors is a woman aged 45-59 years in good health and CMV-seropositive.

The chain has TRBV6-1 and TRBJ2-1; 11 bases match TRBD1. V shed 4 bases, J shed 1 base, and the junction held 6 bases outside the gene matches. CDR1 is MNHNS, CDR2 SASEGT, per germline. The CDR3 consists of 17 residues. The CDR3 sequence: CASSVGQGVASYNEQFF. CDR3 nucleotides: TGTGCCAGCAGTGTGGGACAGGGGGTTGCATCCTACAATGAGCAGTTCTTC.

This chain joins TRBV6-1 and TRBJ2-5; D possibly corresponds to TRBD1 (5 bases). Trimming took off 5 bases at V and 1 base at J, with 8 bases between the two ends. Germline lookup yields CDR1 MNHNS and CDR2 SASEGT. The CDR3 is 13 amino acids. The CDR3, as DNA: TGTGCCAGCAGTCGAGACAGCCAAGAGACCCAGTACTTC. This translates into CASSRDSQETQYF.

The chain combines TRBV9 with TRBJ2-7, with 9 positions matching TRBD1. CDR1 and CDR2 (germline): SGDLS, YYNGEE. The V segment lost 4 bases and the J segment 3 bases; nucleotides outside the gene matches: 5. This CDR3 spans 14 amino acids. The CDR3, as DNA: TGTGCCAGCAGCTCTCGGACAGGGGACTACGAGCAGTACTTC. The encoded protein is CASSSRTGDYEQYF.

V gene TRBV7-2 combines with J gene TRBJ2-5; D is possibly TRBD2 (5 bases). Trimming left V 1 base short and J 7 bases short, with 13 bases between. The CDR3 has 14 residues. Germline CDR1 and CDR2: SGHTA and FQGNSA. The CDR3 protein is CASSLETLRGTQYF. The CDR3 bases are TGTGCCAGCAGCTTAGAGACCCTCCGGGGGACCCAGTACTTC.

The rearrangement links TRBV5-6 to TRBJ2-7, with D hard to call. There are 15 residues in the CDR3. Germline CDR1 reads SGHDT; CDR2 reads YYEEEE. V was pared by 2 bases and J by 1 base, with 13 bases between. The CDR3 bases are TGTGCCAGCAGCTTCTGGCCCTCGAAGTCCTACGAGCAGTACTTC. Translating gives CASSFWPSKSYEQYF.

This rearrangement joins TRBV5-1 to TRBJ2-7; 10 bases match TRBD1. The CDR3 spans 16 residues. CDR1 and CDR2 from the germline V gene are SGHRS and YFSETQ. The J segment lost 5 bases and the V segment lost 6 bases, leaving 14 bases of the junction unmatched. The CDR3, as DNA: TGCGCCAGCACCCGACAGGGGGCGCCGGTGGCGGACGAGCAGTACTTC. Translated: CASTRQGAPVADEQYF. The full variable domain, with the rest looked up from reference TRBV5-1 and TRBJ2-7, is KAGVTQTPRYLIKTRGQQVTLSCSPISGHRSVSWYQQTPGQGLQFLFEYFSETQRNKGNFPGRFSGRQFSNSRSEMNVSTLELGDSALYLCASTRQGAPVADEQYFGPGTRLTVT.

This chain uses TRBV7-9 with TRBJ1-5, with D possibly being TRBD1 (5 bases). The V end lost 1 base, the J end lost 5 bases, and 12 bases lay between the germline ends. CDR1 SEHNR and CDR2 FQNEAQ come from the germline V gene (reference sequence). The CDR3 runs 15 residues. DNA of the CDR3: TGTGCCAGCAGCTTAGGTGGGCTAGGGGATCAGCCCCAGCATTTT. Its protein is CASSLGGLGDQPQHF.

V gene TRBV28 combines with J gene TRBJ1-4; 7 nucleotides align to TRBD1. The J segment lost 14 bases and the V segment lost 5 bases, leaving 8 bases of the junction unmatched. The CDR3 contains 12 residues. Germline-derived CDR1 and CDR2 are MDHEN and SYDVKM. CDR3 nucleotide sequence: TGTGCCAGCAGTCCGGGACAGCGGCTGCTGTTTTTT. Translation: CASSPGQRLLFF. The variable domain in full, with the rest retrieved from reference TRBV28 and TRBJ1-4, is DVKVTQSSRYLVKRTGEKVFLECVQDMDHENMFWYRQDPGLGLRLIYFSYDVKMKEKGDIPEGYSVSREKKERFSLILESASTNQTSMYLCASSPGQRLLFFGSGTQLSVL.

This rearrangement joins TRBV7-8 to TRBJ1-6; TRBD1 matches 9 bases. The CDR3 is 16 amino acids. Per germline, CDR1 SGHVS and CDR2 FQNEAQ. V dropped 1 base and J dropped 7; count of bases not matched to a gene: 5. CDR3 region: CASSLDTGQGNSPLHF. The CDR3 nucleotides read TGTGCCAGCAGCTTAGATACCGGACAGGGGAATTCACCCCTCCACTTT.

V and J are TRBV18 and TRBJ2-5; tentative D call: TRBD1 (6 bases). V gave up 4 bases and J gave up 3 bases, with 9 bases separating them. Germline lookup yields CDR1 KGHSH and CDR2 LQKENI. This CDR3 has 13 amino acids. The CDR3 protein is CASSRYREETQYF. The CDR3 DNA reads TGTGCCAGCTCACGATACAGGGAAGAGACCCAGTACTTC.

V is TRBV4-3 and J is TRBJ1-1; possible D gene TRBD1, 5 bases. This CDR3 is 15 amino acids long. V lost 5 bases and J lost 1, with 14 bases in between. Germline assignment: CDR1 LGHNA and CDR2 YSLEER. Here the CDR3 DNA reads TGCGCCAGCAGCTCCAAGGGGCTTGGGAACACTGAAGCTTTCTTT. Its translation is CASSSKGLGNTEAFF.

The V and J genes are TRBV30 and TRBJ2-2; a weak D match, TRBD2 (6 bases). CDR3 length: 17 amino acids. The germline V and J ends were trimmed by 1 base and 1 base, with 16 bases remaining between them. The germline CDR1 and CDR2 sequences are GTSNPN and SVGIG (reference sequence). The CDR3 DNA reads as TGTGCCTGGAGTGACCCGGGACTGCCCTTGAACACCGGGGAGCTGTTTTTT. Translated, it gives CAWSDPGLPLNTGELFF.

The chain recombines TRBV29-1 with TRBJ1-1; D not resolved. Trimming pared 4 bases from V and 0 bases from J, leaving 9 bases between. The CDR3 extends over 13 amino acids. Germline assignment: CDR1 SQVTM and CDR2 ANQGSEA. The DNA of the CDR3 is TGCAGCGTTGGACATTCCATGAACACTGAAGCTTTCTTT. Translated, it gives CSVGHSMNTEAFF. The full variable domain, its missing parts supplied by reference TRBV29-1 and TRBJ1-1, is SAVISQKPSRDICQRGTSLTIQCQVDSQVTMMFWYRQQPGQSLTLIATANQGSEATYESGFVIDKFPISRPNLTFSTLTVSNMSPEDSSIYLCSVGHSMNTEAFFGQGTRLTVV.

V usage is TRBV28 and J usage is TRBJ1-6, with a weak D call TRBD1 (5 bases). The CDR3 length is 17 residues. Between the trimmed V and J ends, which lost 5 bases and 5 bases, there was a span of 19 bases. The germline V gene has CDR1 MDHEN and CDR2 SYDVKM. CDR3 amino acids: CASSAPIRVNDNSPLHF. The CDR3 nucleotides are TGTGCCAGCAGTGCTCCTATCAGGGTTAACGATAATTCACCCCTCCACTTT.

The rearrangement joins TRBV5-1 to TRBJ1-5; TRBD1 matches at 9 bases. Unmatched junction bases numbered 4, after V lost 5 bases and J lost 1 base. Germline CDR1 SGHRS, CDR2 YFSETQ. The CDR3 totals 15 residues. CDR3: CASRLTGGSNQPQHF. The CDR3 DNA reads as TGCGCCAGCAGATTGACAGGGGGAAGCAATCAGCCCCAGCATTTT.

This clone occurred once. The chain carries TRBV2 and TRBJ2-1; D possibly corresponds to TRBD2 (5 bases). The CDR3 extends over 12 amino acids. Trimming removed 8 bases from V and 7 bases from J, with 12 bases in between. CDR1 and CDR2 (germline): SNHLY, FYNNEI. The CDR3 loop is CASQNSANEQFF. DNA for the CDR3: TGTGCCAGCCAAAATAGCGCAAATGAGCAGTTCTTC.

The chain carries TRBV6-6 and TRBJ1-3, with TRBD1 identical over 8 bases. This CDR3 spans 16 amino acids. With 6 bases clipped from V and 4 bases from J, the junction kept 11 bases outside the gene matches. Germline V gene sequence: CDR1 MNHNY, CDR2 SVGAGI (reference sequence). The CDR3 loop is CASSATRTGTGNTIYF. The CDR3, as DNA: TGTGCCAGCAGCGCGACCCGGACAGGGACAGGAAACACCATATATTTT.

The rearrangement links TRBV11-3 to TRBJ2-1; 12 bases fit TRBD2. This CDR3 spans 15 amino acids. After removal of 4 bases from V and 10 bases from J, the junction contained 8 bases not matched to a gene. Germline CDR1 SGHNT, CDR2 YENEEA. CDR3 amino acids: CASSSRLAGVGEQFF. CDR3 sequence (DNA): TGTGCCAGCAGCTCCCGACTAGCGGGGGTAGGGGAGCAGTTCTTC.

The chain links TRBV6-6 to TRBJ2-7; tentative D call: TRBD2 (7 bases). Germline CDR1 is MNHNY and CDR2 is SVGAGI (reference sequence). The CDR3 has 13 residues. V dropped 10 bases and J dropped 4 bases, with 17 bases sitting between them. CDR3 sequence (DNA): TGTGCCACCGGGGGGCTGGGCGAATACGAGCAGTACTTC. Encoded protein: CATGGLGEYEQYF.

This clone showed up just once. The chain employs TRBV28 and TRBJ2-5, with 8 positions matching TRBD2. Germline V lookup: CDR1 MDHEN, CDR2 SYDVKM. J lost 2 bases, V lost 2 bases, and 7 bases had no gene match. CDR3 size: 16 residues. The CDR3: CASSLVQASGQETQYF. The CDR3 DNA is TGTGCCAGCAGTTTAGTCCAGGCTAGCGGGCAAGAGACCCAGTACTTC.

The chain uses TRBV19 and TRBJ2-1; 7 positions match TRBD1. With 10 bases clipped from V and 9 bases from J, the junction kept 12 bases outside the gene matches. In germline, CDR1 is LNHDA, CDR2 SQIVND (reference sequence). CDR3 length: 13 amino acids. The CDR3 sequence is CAIEGAQGGEQFF. CDR3 DNA sequence: TGTGCCATCGAGGGGGCACAGGGCGGTGAGCAGTTCTTC.

J is TRBJ1-6 and V is TRBV2; D not resolved. Germline CDR1 is SNHLY and CDR2 is FYNNEI. The germline V and J ends were trimmed by 8 bases and 9 bases, with 14 bases remaining between them. The CDR3 covers 13 residues. In DNA form, the CDR3 reads TGTGCCAGCTGCCAATCGTCGAGTTCACCCCTCCACTTT. Translation gives CASCQSSSSPLHF.

The chain joins TRBV29-1 to TRBJ2-7; 9 bases align to TRBD1. V gave up 5 bases and J gave up 6 bases; unmatched junction bases: 8. The CDR3 runs to 13 residues. CDR1 is SQVTM and CDR2 is ANQGSEA in the germline V gene. The CDR3 loop reads CSVSSGTGFEQYF. The CDR3 DNA is TGCAGCGTTTCGTCCGGGACAGGGTTCGAGCAGTACTTC.

This clone was counted between two and nine times. J is TRBJ1-5 and V is TRBV4-2, with TRBD1 as a possible D gene (6 bases). The V end was cut by 4 bases, the J end by 2 bases, with 18 bases between. Germline lookup yields CDR1 LGHNA and CDR2 YNFKEQ. CDR3 length: 17 amino acids. The CDR3 sequence is CASSRYRDGEGNQPQHF. The CDR3 bases are TGTGCCAGCAGCCGATACAGGGACGGAGAAGGCAATCAGCCCCAGCATTTT.

The J gene is TRBJ2-2, the V gene TRBV7-3; 7 bases are a match to TRBD1. CDR3 length: 17 residues. Unmatched junction bases numbered 7, after V lost 1 base and J lost 2 bases. CDR1 and CDR2 (germline): SGHTA, FQGTGA. Here the CDR3 reads CASSLRGRGFNTGELFF. CDR3 DNA sequence: TGTGCCAGCAGCTTAAGGGGCAGGGGGTTTAACACCGGGGAGCTGTTTTTT.

The chain links TRBV5-1 to TRBJ1-6; weak D call: TRBD1 (5 bases). V was clipped by 0 bases and J by 4 bases, with 8 bases between them. The V gene's germline CDR1 is SGHRS and CDR2 YFSETQ. The CDR3 sequence is 15 residues long. CDR3 loop: CASSLVAGYNSPLHF. The DNA for the CDR3 is TGCGCCAGCAGCTTGGTAGCAGGGTATAATTCACCCCTCCACTTT.

This sequence joins TRBV5-1 and TRBJ2-7; TRBD2 agrees at 8 bases. Germline V lookup: CDR1 SGHRS, CDR2 YFSETQ. V shed 5 bases and J 2 bases; nucleotides not matched to a gene: 9. The CDR3 sequence is 15 residues long. For the CDR3, the DNA is TGCGCCAGCAGGGATGGGACTAGAGCGACCTACGAGCAGTACTTC. It codes for CASRDGTRATYEQYF.

The V and J genes are TRBV6-1 and TRBJ1-2, with D perhaps matching TRBD1 (6 bases). Germline V gene data show CDR1 as MNHNS and CDR2 as SASEGT. This CDR3 spans 14 amino acids. V lost 3 bases to trimming and J lost 4 bases, with 12 bases between them. CDR3 amino acids: CASSEARGLYGYTF. The CDR3 DNA reads as TGTGCCAGCAGTGAGGCCAGGGGTCTCTATGGCTACACCTTC.

The CDR3 here is CASSPSGTGSYEQYF. Written as DNA, the CDR3 is TGTGCCAGCTCCCCTTCGGGGACAGGCTCCTACGAGCAGTACTTC. The rearrangement joins TRBV18 to TRBJ2-7, with TRBD1 identical over 8 bases. The V and J ends lost 6 bases and 0 bases, in that order; junction bases with no gene match: 7. Per germline, CDR1 KGHSH and CDR2 LQKENI. The CDR3 spans 15 residues.

This chain connects TRBV15 to TRBJ2-5, with D possibly TRBD1 on 6 matching bases. The J call may be wrong; the DNA end is better matched by TRBJ2-7. CDR1 is LNHNV and CDR2 is YYDKDF in the germline V gene (reference sequence). The length of the CDR3 is 14 residues. The CDR3 sequence is CATLMGAGVGEQYF. CDR3 coding DNA: TGTGCCACCTTGATGGGGGCCGGGGTCGGCGAGCAGTACTTC.

This clone appeared a single time. The rearrangement links TRBV5-1 to TRBJ2-1, with a tentative D call TRBD2 (5 bases). Trimming left V 4 bases short and J 10 bases short, with 12 bases between. The V gene's germline CDR1 is SGHRS and CDR2 YFSETQ. The CDR3 consists of 12 residues. The CDR3 here is CASSITSGEQFF. In DNA form, the CDR3 reads TGCGCCAGCAGCATCACTTCGGGGGAGCAGTTCTTC. Drawing the rest from reference TRBV5-1 and TRBJ2-1, the complete variable domain is KAGVTQTPRYLIKTRGQQVTLSCSPISGHRSVSWYQQTPGQGLQFLFEYFSETQRNKGNFPGRFSGRQFSNSRSEMNVSTLELGDSALYLCASSITSGEQFFGPGTRLTVL.

The chain employs TRBV19 and TRBJ1-5; TRBD1 agrees at 10 bases. This CDR3 region has 16 residues. Germline lookup yields CDR1 LNHDA and CDR2 SQIVND (reference sequence). Trimming at V came to 7 bases and at J to 7 bases, leaving 13 bases not matched to a gene. The CDR3: CASTNRDRGSHQPQHF. In nucleotides, the CDR3 is TGTGCCAGTACTAACCGGGACAGGGGCTCCCACCAGCCCCAGCATTTT.